This TCR beta chain was retrieved from a study of T cell clonality in common variable immunodeficiency. Repertoires were generated with immunoSEQ multiplex PCR, while TCRdb's copy carries only in-frame clones and drops some. The counts give around 50,000 clones, none of them seen only once; under 6.5% is held by the top ten. Patients and controls were mostly of Caucasian heritage. Study-wide results and caveats: Compared with healthy controls, CVID subjects showed increased TCRbeta clonality, mostly in about a third. Fewer deletions and N-nucleotide insertions were reportedly seen in common variable immunodeficiency TCR beta sequences. Repertoire-complication correlations in CVID were limited by patient heterogeneity.

This clone has a count of ten or more. Its antigen is undetermined. The read ends 3 residues early relative to the CDR3; the germline J gene fills the gap. The CDR3 has 15 residues. Germline values: CDR1 SGHNT, CDR2 YYREEE (reference sequence). The V and J ends lost 0 bases and 5 bases, in that order; junction bases with no gene match: 6. The TCR originated in a person aged 18 to 70 in good health. Sample: peripheral blood mononuclear cells. The chain joins TRBV5-4 to TRBJ2-3, with TRBD1 matching over 7 bases. The sequenced part of the CDR3 DNA is TGTGCCAGCAGCTTGGGTGGACAGGTTGGAGATACG. This sequence encodes CASSLGGQVGDT. The CDR3 in full is CASSLGGQVGDTQYF.